The sequence of this TCR beta chain was determined in a study of OX40 agonist ivuxolimab in advanced cancers. Findings and limits, study-wide: Averaging showed that CD8+ T cells had more expanded clones than CD4+ did.

A note on this clone: Its antigen is not identified.

The table came from immunoSEQ multiplex PCR; TCRdb's copy has only in-frame clones and leaves some out. The data hold roughly 71,000 clones, with 85% observed a single time. The CDR3 has 11 residues. Trimming took off 5 bases at V and 7 bases at J, with 8 bases between the two ends. Germline loops: CDR1 MDHEN, CDR2 SYDVKM. The TCR originated in an adult with an advanced solid tumor such as melanoma, head and neck, liver or kidney cancer. The chain carries TRBV28 and TRBJ1-2; no clear D. The sequencing here drew on CD4+ or CD8+ T cells sorted from blood, taken in a trial of the OX40 agonist ivuxolimab. The CDR3 reads CASSGPSGYTF. The CDR3 DNA follows: TGTGCCAGCAGTGGGCCTTCTGGCTACACCTTC.